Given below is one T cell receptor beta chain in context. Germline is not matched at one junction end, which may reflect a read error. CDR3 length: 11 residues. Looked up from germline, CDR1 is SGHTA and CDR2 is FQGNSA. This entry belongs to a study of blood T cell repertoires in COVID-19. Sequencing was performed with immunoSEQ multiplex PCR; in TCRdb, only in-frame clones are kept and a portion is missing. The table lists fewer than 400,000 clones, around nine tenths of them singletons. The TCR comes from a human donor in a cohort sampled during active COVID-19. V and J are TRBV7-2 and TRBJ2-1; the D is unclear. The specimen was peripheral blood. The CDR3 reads CASSLYTEQFF. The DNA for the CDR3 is TGTGCCAGCAGCTTATACACTGAGCAGTTCTTC.